Below, 21 T cell receptor beta chains from the same sample are listed, as sequenced in a study of monozygotic twins with inflammatory bowel disease. TCRdb re-called the 5' RACE reads and catalogs CDR3 proteins one per entry, DNA excluded. This table lists some 150,000 distinct CDR3 sequences. The sample consisted of blood. The receptors come from a human donor with ulcerative colitis or Crohn's disease, or a healthy co-twin of an affected twin (not recorded which).

The chain carries TRBV7-3 and TRBJ2-1; no DNA is available, so the TRBD1 call from TCRdb remains unchecked. This CDR3 region has 14 residues. CDR1 SGHTA and CDR2 FQGTGA come from the germline V gene. This CDR3 is CASSFGTGNNEQFF.

This chain joins TRBV6-2 or TRBV6-3 and TRBJ2-2; TCRdb's D gene call, TRBD1, goes unchecked for lack of DNA. From germline, CDR1 is MNHEY and CDR2 SVGEGT. The CDR3 consists of 13 residues. This chain's CDR3 is CASSYGGTGELFF.

This chain uses TRBV2 with TRBJ2-1; with no DNA, the TCRdb D assignment of TRBD1 cannot be verified. The length of the CDR3 is 18 residues. Per germline, CDR1 SNHLY and CDR2 FYNNEI. CDR3 region: CASSARRQGALTVNEQFF. The variable domain in full, completed from reference TRBV2 and TRBJ2-1, reads EPEVTQTPSHQVTQMGQEVILRCVPISNHLYFYWYRQILGQKVEFLVSFYNNEISEKSEIFDDQFSVERPDGSNFTLKIRSTKLEDSAMYFCASSARRQGALTVNEQFFGPGTRLTVL.

The chain links TRBV27 to TRBJ2-1; there is no DNA to check the TCRdb D call of TRBD2. The CDR3 runs 16 residues. Germline V lookup: CDR1 MNHEY, CDR2 SMNVEV (reference sequence). The CDR3 spells CASSSGLAGLRDEQFF.

The chain couples TRBV29-1 to TRBJ1-2; TCRdb lists TRBD1, though no DNA is available to test this call. Germline V gives CDR1 SQVTM, CDR2 ANQGSEA. This CDR3 has 14 amino acids. CDR3 amino acids: CSVVYWTENYGYTF.

The chain carries TRBV12-5 and TRBJ2-5. Germline V CDR1 and CDR2: LGHNT, FRNRAP. The CDR3 sequence is 13 residues long. The CDR3 reads CASGSLGGETQYF.

V is TRBV6-5 and J is TRBJ2-3. Per the germline V gene, CDR1 is MNHEY and CDR2 is SVGAGI. The CDR3 length is 14 residues. The CDR3 sequence: CASSYGLATDTQYF.

The chain uses TRBV20-1 and TRBJ2-6. The CDR3 contains 13 residues. Germline V CDR1 and CDR2: DFQATT, SNEGSKA (reference sequence). CDR3 residues: CSAKGSGANVLTF.

V is TRBV28 and J is TRBJ2-6. This CDR3 is built from 14 residues. Germline V lookup: CDR1 MDHEN, CDR2 SYDVKM. CDR3 sequence reads: CASSRSSGANVLTF. Looking up the rest from reference TRBV28 and TRBJ2-6 gives the full variable domain: DVKVTQSSRYLVKRTGEKVFLECVQDMDHENMFWYRQDPGLGLRLIYFSYDVKMKEKGDIPEGYSVSREKKERFSLILESASTNQTSMYLCASSRSSGANVLTFGAGSRLTVL.

The chain recombines TRBV20-1 with TRBJ1-5; the D gene TCRdb calls, TRBD1, cannot be checked with no DNA. Per the germline V gene, CDR1 is DFQATT and CDR2 is SNEGSKA (reference sequence). The CDR3 consists of 15 residues. The chain's CDR3 is CSANDRANSNQPQHF.

The V call is TRBV3-1, the J call TRBJ2-5. This CDR3 spans 13 amino acids. CDR1 and CDR2 from the germline V gene are LGHDT and YNNKEL (reference sequence). CDR3 in amino acids: CASSQPLQETQYF.

V is TRBV14 and J is TRBJ2-3; TCRdb selects TRBD2, and the lack of DNA leaves this call unchecked. This CDR3 region has 17 residues. The germline gives CDR1 SGHDN, CDR2 FVKESK. The CDR3 sequence is CASSHRDRDYVTDTQYF. The complete variable domain, with remaining parts taken from reference TRBV14 and TRBJ2-3, reads EAGVTQFPSHSVIEKGQTVTLRCDPISGHDNLYWYRRVMGKEIKFLLHFVKESKQDESGMPNNRFLAERTGGTYSTLKVQPAELEDSGVYFCASSHRDRDYVTDTQYFGPGTRLTVL.

V usage is TRBV28 and J usage is TRBJ2-7; TCRdb's assignment of TRBD1 cannot be checked, as there is no DNA. The CDR3 is 13 amino acids. Looked up from germline, CDR1 is MDHEN and CDR2 is SYDVKM. The CDR3 sequence: CASSTGQGVEQYF. Based on the CDR3 plus reference TRBV28 and TRBJ2-7, the full variable domain is DVKVTQSSRYLVKRTGEKVFLECVQDMDHENMFWYRQDPGLGLRLIYFSYDVKMKEKGDIPEGYSVSREKKERFSLILESASTNQTSMYLCASSTGQGVEQYFGPGTRLTVT.

This chain connects TRBV12-3 or TRBV12-4 to TRBJ1-1. CDR3 length: 12 residues. The CDR3 sequence is CASSLRNTEAFF.

V usage is TRBV6-2 or TRBV6-3 and J usage is TRBJ2-5; the D gene TCRdb calls, TRBD2, cannot be checked with no DNA. In germline, CDR1 is MNHEY, CDR2 SVGEGT. The CDR3 contains 15 residues. The CDR3 protein is CASITPGSFLETQYF.

The chain recombines TRBV11-2 with TRBJ2-2. CDR3 size: 13 residues. Looked up from germline, CDR1 is SGHAT and CDR2 is FQNNGV. CDR3 sequence reads: CASSPTITGELFF.

The chain combines TRBV11-2 with TRBJ2-1; TCRdb's D call, TRBD2, is unchecked because there is no DNA. The CDR3 consists of 17 residues. Germline V gene lookup returns CDR1 SGHAT and CDR2 FQNNGV. The CDR3: CASSLGWTGLAGGEQFF.

This chain uses TRBV29-1 with TRBJ1-1. This CDR3 spans 13 amino acids. CDR1 is SQVTM and CDR2 is ANQGSEA in the germline V gene. The CDR3 region is CSVAYGGNTEAFF.

This rearrangement joins TRBV4-2 to TRBJ2-4. Per germline, CDR1 LGHNA and CDR2 YNFKEQ. The CDR3 contains 16 residues. CDR3 in amino acids: CASSQASVLAKNIQYF.

The rearrangement joins TRBV19 to TRBJ2-7; TCRdb proposes TRBD1, but this gene call is untestable without DNA. The CDR3 consists of 13 residues. Per germline, CDR1 LNHDA and CDR2 SQIVND (reference sequence). CDR3 sequence: CASSIQGAYEQYF.

The chain uses TRBV7-2 and TRBJ2-7; TCRdb outputs TRBD1, but without DNA this stays unchecked. Per germline, CDR1 SGHTA and CDR2 FQGNSA. CDR3 length: 14 residues. This CDR3 reads CASSPQASSYEQYF. The full variable domain, rest sourced from reference TRBV7-2 and TRBJ2-7, is GAGVSQSPSNKVTEKGKDVELRCDPISGHTALYWYRQSLGQGLEFLIYFQGNSAPDKSGLPSDRFSAERTGGSVSTLTIQRTQQEDSAVYLCASSPQASSYEQYFGPGTRLTVT.